This T cell receptor beta chain was identified during a study of blood T cell repertoires in COVID-19. Background on the study: From T cells, B-cell-depleted T cells, or PBMCs came the material, which was cDNA or gDNA.

This CDR3 spans 17 amino acids. CDR1 is SGHAT, CDR2 FQNNGV, per germline. Trimming at V came to 2 bases and at J to 0 bases, leaving 9 bases not matched to a gene. TCRdb keeps only in-frame clones here, not all; method: immunoSEQ multiplex PCR. The repertoire holds some 80,000 clones, with roughly four fifths as singletons. The receptor was isolated from a woman aged 80 or older with active or convalescent COVID-19. The sequenced sample was peripheral blood. The chain uses TRBV11-2 and TRBJ2-5; TRBD1 matches at 7 bases. In nucleotides, the CDR3 is TGTGCCAGCAGCTTAAGCCGGTGGGGACAGTACCAAGAGACCCAGTACTTC. Its translation is CASSLSRWGQYQETQYF. Full variable domain (rest looked up from reference TRBV11-2 and TRBJ2-5): EAGVAQSPRYKIIEKRQSVAFWCNPISGHATLYWYQQILGQGPKLLIQFQNNGVVDDSQLPKDRFSAERLKGVDSTLKIQPAKLEDSAVYLCASSLSRWGQYQETQYFGPGTRLLVL.